Presented here are 25 T cell receptor beta chains from one specimen sequenced in a study of T cells after yellow fever vaccination. TCRdb ran MiXCR on the 5' RACE reads and lists one entry per CDR3 protein. The sample shows 300,000 to 400,000 distinct CDR3 sequences, approximately 12% of them seen only once. Sequences were derived from CD4+ T cells sorted from PBMCs, sampled 15 days after the yellow fever booster vaccination. All receptors derive from a man aged 18 to 30 who received the YFV17D yellow fever vaccine.

This clonotype has just a few counts. The chain is built from TRBV5-1 and TRBJ2-2; D perhaps matches TRBD2 (6 bases). Trimming took off 0 bases at V and 7 bases at J, with 19 bases between the two ends. This CDR3 contains 17 residues. CDR1 SGHRS and CDR2 YFSETQ come from the germline V gene. For the CDR3, the DNA is TGCGCCAGCAGCTTGGGGCGGGGAACACCAAGCGACGGGGAGCTGTTTTTT. Its translation: CASSLGRGTPSDGELFF.

This clonotype was recorded at least ten times. The chain employs TRBV5-1 and TRBJ2-2, with D possibly TRBD1 on 6 matching bases. The CDR3 contains 13 residues. Germline CDR1 is SGHRS and CDR2 is YFSETQ. The germline V and J ends were trimmed by 7 bases and 6 bases, with 13 bases remaining between them. Here the CDR3 reads CASCIQGPGELFF. In DNA form, the CDR3 reads TGCGCCAGCTGCATACAGGGCCCCGGGGAGCTGTTTTTT.

CDR3 sequence: CASSSQDGGRETQYF. In DNA form, the CDR3 reads TGTGCCAGCAGTTCCCAGGACGGGGGACGAGAGACCCAGTACTTC. The chain uses TRBV12-3 or TRBV12-4 and TRBJ2-5; weak D call: TRBD2 (6 bases). V lost 4 bases, J lost 4 bases, and 16 bases lay in between. The CDR3 consists of 15 residues.

This clonotype was detected ten times or more. The chain joins TRBV24-1 to TRBJ2-1; TRBD2 matches at 7 bases. J gave up 1 base and V 7 bases, and 0 bases lay outside the gene matches. The CDR3 is made up of 13 amino acids. From germline, CDR1 is KGHDR and CDR2 SFDVKD. CDR3 residues: CATSGGSYNEQFF. Written as DNA, the CDR3 is TGTGCCACCAGCGGGGGGTCCTACAATGAGCAGTTCTTC.

As regards this clonotype: A much larger clone differs from this one at a single base, so this may be a read error. The chain links TRBV7-8 to TRBJ2-5; 10 positions match TRBD2. This CDR3 spans 16 amino acids. The ends lost 6 bases at V and 4 bases at J; junction bases unmatched: 11. The V gene's germline CDR1 is SGHVS and CDR2 FQNEAQ. The DNA of the CDR3 is TGTGCCAGCAGTTCAGGAGCGGGGGGGTACCTAGAGACCCAGTACTTC. It yields the protein CASSSGAGGYLETQYF.

This chain uses TRBV6-2 or TRBV6-3 with TRBJ2-3; TRBD2 aligns across 11 bases. This CDR3 is built from 16 residues. The germline V gene encodes CDR1 MNHEY and CDR2 SVGEGT. With V trimmed by 6 bases and J by 5 bases, 10 bases remained unmatched. This CDR3 is CASRDISGGAEDTQYF. CDR3 nucleotides: TGTGCCAGCAGAGACATTAGCGGGGGGGCAGAAGATACGCAGTATTTT.

This clonotype was counted many times. This chain links TRBV4-1 with TRBJ2-1, with 7 bases lining up with TRBD2. The CDR3 runs to 16 residues. With 0 bases clipped from V and 12 bases from J, the junction kept 14 bases outside the gene matches. The germline V gene encodes CDR1 MGHRA and CDR2 YSYEKL. CDR3 sequence (DNA): TGCGCCAGCAGCCAAGAGGGAGGATCCAGCCGGGAGGTGCAGTTCTTC. Residues: CASSQEGGSSREVQFF.

This chain uses TRBV20-1 with TRBJ2-5; 8 positions match TRBD1. Unmatched junction bases numbered 11, after V lost 6 bases and J lost 5 bases. CDR3 length: 14 amino acids. Looked up from germline, CDR1 is DFQATT and CDR2 is SNEGSKA (reference sequence). Here the CDR3 reads CSAAGTGGVETQYF. The CDR3 DNA follows: TGCAGTGCCGCAGGGACAGGAGGGGTGGAGACCCAGTACTTC.

V and J are TRBV6-5 and TRBJ1-1; tentative D call: TRBD1 (5 bases). V lost 7 bases, J lost 10 bases, and 22 bases lay in between. CDR1 and CDR2 from the germline V gene are MNHEY and SVGAGI. The CDR3 spans 14 residues. CDR3 region: CASMRVFKGSRAFF. In DNA form, the CDR3 reads TGTGCCAGCATGAGGGTATTTAAGGGGTCGAGAGCTTTCTTT.

J is TRBJ2-7 and V is TRBV28, with a weak D call TRBD1 (6 bases). With 2 bases removed from V and 6 bases from J, the gap between germline ends came to 8 bases. The CDR3 spans 12 residues. Germline-derived CDR1 and CDR2 are MDHEN and SYDVKM. CDR3 nucleotide sequence: TGTGCCAGCAGTTTACAGGGGTTCGAGCAGTACGTC. Translation gives CASSLQGFEQYV.

This rearrangement joins TRBV2 to TRBJ2-4, with 7 nucleotides matching TRBD2. This CDR3 region has 11 residues. Germline V gives CDR1 SNHLY, CDR2 FYNNEI. V trimming: 11 bases; J trimming: 9 bases; junction bases outside the gene matches: 7. The CDR3 coding sequence is TGTGCCGGTCGACTAGCCGGCATTCAGTACTTC. Residues: CAGRLAGIQYF.

This clonotype has just a few counts. The rearrangement links TRBV7-8 to TRBJ1-5, with a tentative D call TRBD1 (5 bases). The V gene's germline CDR1 is SGHVS and CDR2 FQNEAQ. The CDR3 has 17 residues. Trimming cost V 5 bases and J 0 bases, with 17 bases left between them. The CDR3 bases are TGTGCCAGCAGCGTAGGAAGGACACTTAATAGCAATCAGCCCCAGCATTTT. It is translated as CASSVGRTLNSNQPQHF.

V usage is TRBV28 and J usage is TRBJ1-5; D is unresolved. Trimming took 2 bases from V and 3 from J, leaving 14 bases between them. Germline V gene data show CDR1 as MDHEN and CDR2 as SYDVKM. The CDR3 runs 16 residues. This CDR3 reads CASSLPSASINQPQHF. In nucleotides, the CDR3 is TGTGCCAGCAGTTTACCCTCCGCCAGTATCAATCAGCCCCAGCATTTT.

The chain couples TRBV10-3 to TRBJ2-3; 10 nucleotides align to TRBD2. CDR1 is ENHRY, CDR2 SYGVKD, per germline. J lost 7 bases, V lost 8 bases, and 9 bases had no gene match. The CDR3 is made up of 14 amino acids. The CDR3 reads CAIRPAGGTYTQYF. The DNA for the CDR3 is TGTGCCATCCGCCCAGCGGGGGGGACGTATACGCAGTATTTT.

This clonotype has only a few counts. The chain combines TRBV5-1 with TRBJ1-1; possibly TRBD1 for D (5 bases). V was trimmed by 2 bases and J by 1 base, leaving 9 bases between them. The CDR3 has 14 amino acids. Germline V gene sequence: CDR1 SGHRS, CDR2 YFSETQ. The CDR3 bases are TGCGCCAGCAGCTTCCCCGACAGGAACACTGAAGCTTTCTTT. Translation: CASSFPDRNTEAFF.

This rearrangement joins TRBV5-5 to TRBJ1-4; tentatively, D is TRBD1 (5 bases). V was trimmed by 4 bases and J by 2 bases, leaving 6 bases between them. The CDR3 extends over 13 amino acids. Germline CDR1 reads SGHKS; CDR2 reads YYEKEE (reference sequence). The CDR3 region has the DNA TGTGCCAGCAGCGGGGGGACTAATGAAAAACTGTTTTTT. It encodes CASSGGTNEKLFF.

This clonotype was picked up a small number of times. This chain joins TRBV11-2 and TRBJ2-2; D perhaps matches TRBD2 (5 bases). The V end was cut by 3 bases, the J end by 4 bases, with 9 bases between. The germline gives CDR1 SGHAT, CDR2 FQNNGV. CDR3 length: 14 amino acids. As DNA, the CDR3 is TGTGCCAGCAGCTTCTGGACTGTCACCGGGGAGCTGTTTTTT. The encoded protein is CASSFWTVTGELFF.

This clonotype has ten or more counts. The chain is built from TRBV7-2 and TRBJ2-5, with 7 bases matching TRBD2. This CDR3 region has 16 residues. The V gene end was trimmed by 0 bases and the J gene end by 5 bases; junction bases not matched to a gene: 9. Germline V gene sequence: CDR1 SGHTA, CDR2 FQGNSA. CDR3 amino acids: CASSLAGRYSGETQYF. As DNA, the CDR3 is TGTGCCAGCAGCTTAGCCGGGAGGTACTCGGGGGAGACCCAGTACTTC.

This chain joins TRBV21-1 and TRBJ2-5; the table's D call, TRBD1, was not checked against the DNA. TRBV21-1 is assigned pseudogene status. This CDR3 comprises 19 residues. CDR3 protein: CASSKALSVTTGTGETQYF. The CDR3 DNA reads TGTGCCAGCAGCAAAGCGCTTTCTGTAACGACAGGGACTGGGGAGACCCAGTACTTC.

This clonotype has a count of ten or more. This sequence joins TRBV29-1 and TRBJ1-2; D unresolved. CDR3 length: 11 amino acids. Looked up from germline, CDR1 is SQVTM and CDR2 is ANQGSEA. V gave up 6 bases and J gave up 2 bases, with 7 bases separating them. The CDR3 DNA follows: TGCAGCGTAGGGCAGAACTATGGCTACACCTTC. It translates to CSVGQNYGYTF.

The chain combines TRBV7-9 with TRBJ1-2; maybe TRBD1 (5 bases). Looked up from germline, CDR1 is SEHNR and CDR2 is FQNEAQ (reference sequence). This CDR3 is built from 14 residues. V was pared by 5 bases and J by 2 bases, with 12 bases between. For the CDR3, the DNA is TGTGCCAGCAGCCCCCAACAGGCCAACTATGGCTACACCTTC. It encodes CASSPQQANYGYTF.

This clonotype was seen a few times. The rearrangement links TRBV3-2 to TRBJ2-7. TRBV3-2 is a documented pseudogene. The CDR3 is 13 amino acids. The CDR3 nucleotides read TGTGCCAGCAGCCAACGGGGATCCTACGAGCAGTACGTC. Translating it yields CASSQRGSYEQYV.

The rearrangement links TRBV9 to TRBJ2-1; maybe TRBD1 (6 bases). Germline V lookup: CDR1 SGDLS, CDR2 YYNGEE. V lost 1 base, J lost 7 bases, and 12 bases lay in between. The CDR3 totals 14 residues. The CDR3 region is CASSVHRVENEQFF. The CDR3, as DNA: TGTGCCAGCAGCGTACACAGGGTAGAGAATGAGCAGTTCTTC.

The rearrangement uses TRBV6-6 and TRBJ1-5, with D maybe TRBD1 (5 bases). CDR3 length: 15 residues. From germline, CDR1 is MNHNY and CDR2 SVGAGI (reference sequence). V gave up 5 bases and J gave up 0 bases, with 11 bases separating them. The DNA for the CDR3 is TGTGCCAGCAGTCGGGGACGGGATAGCAATCAGCCCCAGCATTTT. It yields the protein CASSRGRDSNQPQHF.

This clonotype was observed a handful of times. The chain carries TRBV24-1 and TRBJ2-2; D is tentatively TRBD1 or TRBD2 (5 bases each). The CDR3 length is 16 residues. Germline V gene sequence: CDR1 KGHDR, CDR2 SFDVKD. Trimming removed 5 bases at V and 3 bases at J, with 15 bases between. The CDR3 DNA reads as TGTGCCACCAGTGGCCGTTGGGGGAGAGACACCGGGGAGCTGTTTTTT. This encodes CATSGRWGRDTGELFF.